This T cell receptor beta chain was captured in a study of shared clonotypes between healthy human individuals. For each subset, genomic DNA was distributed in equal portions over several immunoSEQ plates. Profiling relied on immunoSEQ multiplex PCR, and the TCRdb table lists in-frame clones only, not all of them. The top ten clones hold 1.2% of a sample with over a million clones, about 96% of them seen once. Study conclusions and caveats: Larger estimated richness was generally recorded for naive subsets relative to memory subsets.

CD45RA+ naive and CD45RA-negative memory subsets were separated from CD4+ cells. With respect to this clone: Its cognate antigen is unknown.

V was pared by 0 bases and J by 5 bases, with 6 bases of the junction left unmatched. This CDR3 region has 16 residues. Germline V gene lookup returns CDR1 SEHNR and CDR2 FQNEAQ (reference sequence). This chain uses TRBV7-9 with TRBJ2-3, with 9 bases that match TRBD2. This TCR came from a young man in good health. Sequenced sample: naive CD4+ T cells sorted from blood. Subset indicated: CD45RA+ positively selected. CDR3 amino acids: CASSLATGLAGDTQYF. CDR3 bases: TGTGCCAGCAGCTTAGCTACGGGACTAGCAGGAGATACGCAGTATTTT. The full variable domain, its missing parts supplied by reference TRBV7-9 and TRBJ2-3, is DTGVSQNPRHKITKRGQNVTFRCDPISEHNRLYWYRQTLGQGPEFLTYFQNEAQLEKSRLLSDRFSAERPKGSFSTLEIQRTEQGDSAMYLCASSLATGLAGDTQYFGPGTRLTVL.